This is a list of T cell receptor beta chains from one sample in a study of spatial heterogeneity in lung cancer. TCRdb used MiXCR to reprocess the 5' RACE reads, holding one entry per CDR3 protein. The data contain around 18,000 distinct CDR3 sequences, 4.5% to 7% of them seen just once; the ten biggest clones take up around a tenth. This material consisted of lung tumor tissue, taken at surgery. Source of these receptors: a female donor with early-stage non-small cell lung cancer. Both conserved end residues are part of each CDR3. D genes are given only for firm matches. Clone size is shown for a subset of rows, as once, few, many or a class of expanded clone.

clone size,D gene,V gene,J gene,CDR3 protein,CDR3 DNA
many,TRBD2,TRBV20-1,TRBJ2-1,CSATRTSGGQEQFF,TGCAGTGCCACAAGGACTAGCGGGGGCCAGGAGCAGTTCTTC
many,NA,TRBV5-1,TRBJ2-7,CASSLDRRTYEQYF,TGCGCCAGCAGCTTGGACAGAAGAACCTACGAGCAGTACTTC
many,NA,TRBV6-6,TRBJ1-5,CASSHSMSGRLSNQPQHF,TGTGCCAGCAGCCACTCAATGTCAGGGCGATTGAGCAATCAGCCCCAGCATTTT
few,NA,TRBV7-9,TRBJ2-3,CASSLDIATDTQYF,TGTGCCAGCAGCTTAGACATCGCCACAGATACGCAGTATTTT
many,NA,TRBV3-1,TRBJ2-7,CASSQDIGSKEQYF,TGTGCCAGCAGCCAAGATATAGGGAGTAAGGAGCAGTACTTC
many,NA,TRBV30,TRBJ2-2,CAWSRGTGELFF,TGTGCCTGGAGTCGAGGGACCGGGGAGCTGTTTTTT
NA,TRBD2,TRBV24-1,TRBJ2-1,CATHTGLAGDGPHNEQFF,TGTGCCACCCACACGGGACTAGCGGGAGACGGACCCCACAATGAGCAGTTCTTC
NA,NA,TRBV3-1,TRBJ1-1,CASSHGTNTEAFF,TGTGCCAGCAGCCACGGGACCAACACTGAAGCTTTCTTT
many,TRBD1,TRBV18,TRBJ2-7,CASSPGQGGSYEQYF,TGTGCCAGCTCACCTGGACAGGGGGGCTCCTACGAGCAGTACTTC
many,NA,TRBV9,TRBJ2-6,CASSVSSGANVLTF,TGTGCCAGCAGCGTGTCCTCTGGGGCCAACGTCCTGACTTTC
medium-sized,NA,TRBV10-2,TRBJ1-1,CASNLQGAGTEAFF,TGCGCCAGCAATCTCCAAGGAGCGGGCACTGAAGCTTTCTTT
few,TRBD2,TRBV7-8,TRBJ2-1,CASSPQGLAAYNEQFF,TGTGCCAGCAGCCCCCAGGGACTAGCGGCCTACAATGAGCAGTTCTTC
many,TRBD1,TRBV2,TRBJ2-3,CASRDRGRTDTQYF,TGTGCCAGCAGGGACAGGGGGAGGACAGATACGCAGTATTTT
medium-sized,NA,TRBV12-3/TRBV12-4,TRBJ2-3,CASSEAASTDTQYF,TGTGCCAGCAGTGAAGCGGCTAGCACAGATACGCAGTATTTT
many,NA,TRBV20-1,TRBJ2-3,CSARDGRRAQADTQYF,TGCAGTGCTAGAGATGGGAGAAGGGCGCAGGCGGATACGCAGTATTTT
many,TRBD2,TRBV6-6,TRBJ2-7,CASSYGTSGRYEQYF,TGTGCCAGCAGTTATGGGACTAGCGGGAGGTACGAGCAGTACTTC
many,NA,TRBV5-1,TRBJ2-7,CASRAGNEQYF,TGCGCCAGCAGGGCAGGGAACGAGCAGTACTTC
many,TRBD2,TRBV7-2,TRBJ2-3,CASSFSGRSTDTQYF,TGTGCCAGCAGCTTTAGCGGGAGGAGCACAGATACGCAGTATTTT
medium-sized,TRBD1,TRBV4-1,TRBJ2-6,CASSQDRAGGAGANVLTF,TGCGCCAGCAGCCAAGATCGGGCAGGGGGCGCTGGGGCCAACGTCCTGACTTTC
few,NA,TRBV6-5,TRBJ2-1,CASSYGLGGSYNEQFF,TGTGCCAGCAGTTACGGGCTAGGAGGGAGTTACAATGAGCAGTTCTTC
many,NA,TRBV2,TRBJ1-1,CASSSRGVPRGTEAFF,TGTGCCAGCAGTTCCCGAGGGGTACCGAGAGGGACTGAAGCTTTCTTT
many,TRBD1,TRBV9,TRBJ1-6,CASSVGEGQYNSPLHF,TGTGCCAGCAGCGTAGGGGAGGGACAGTATAATTCACCCCTCCACTTT
medium-sized,NA,TRBV28,TRBJ1-4,CASSGELVGEKLFF,TGTGCCAGCAGTGGGGAGTTAGTTGGTGAAAAACTGTTTTTT
many,NA,TRBV12-3/TRBV12-4,TRBJ2-2,CASSFRAGDPGELFF,TGTGCCAGCAGTTTCAGAGCGGGCGACCCCGGGGAGCTGTTTTTT
many,NA,TRBV5-6,TRBJ1-1,CASSRDGRPEAFF,TGTGCCAGCAGCCGGGACGGTCGCCCTGAAGCTTTCTTT
many,TRBD1,TRBV2,TRBJ1-5,CASSRGQGLLQPQHF,TGTGCCAGCAGTCGCGGACAGGGCCTTCTTCAGCCCCAGCATTTT
many,NA,TRBV6-1,TRBJ1-4,CASRMTRNEKLFF,TGTGCCAGCAGGATGACGCGGAATGAAAAACTGTTTTTT
many,NA,TRBV21-1,TRBJ1-5,CASLDTGLDQPQHF,TGTGCCAGTCTAGATACAGGGCTAGATCAGCCCCAGCATTTT
many,TRBD1,TRBV28,TRBJ2-2,CASSFDRVVTGELFF,TGTGCCAGCAGTTTCGACAGGGTTGTCACCGGGGAGCTGTTTTTT
few,NA,TRBV7-8,TRBJ2-5,CASSLTGVARETQYF,TGTGCCAGCAGCCTAACGGGGGTAGCCCGGGAGACCCAGTACTTC
NA,TRBD2,TRBV12-3/TRBV12-4,TRBJ2-1,CASSLTSGLYNEQFF,TGTGCCAGCAGTTTGACTAGCGGGCTATACAATGAGCAGTTCTTC
many,NA,TRBV28,TRBJ1-1,CASSSQVGTTEAFF,TGTGCCAGCAGCTCCCAGGTTGGGACCACTGAAGCTTTCTTT
few,TRBD2,TRBV7-8,TRBJ2-2,CASSSRGGATGELFF,TGTGCCAGCAGCTCCCGCGGGGGGGCGACCGGGGAGCTGTTTTTT
NA,NA,TRBV7-9,TRBJ2-1,CASSSKGLINEQFF,TGTGCCAGCAGCTCTAAGGGGCTAATCAATGAGCAGTTCTTC
NA,NA,TRBV18,TRBJ1-5,CASSAQGVQPQHF,TGTGCCAGCTCAGCTCAGGGAGTCCAGCCCCAGCATTTT
NA,TRBD1,TRBV18,TRBJ2-5,CASSPGDRQFREETRYF,TGTGCCAGCTCACCGGGGGACAGGCAATTCAGGGAGGAGACCCGGTACTTC
many,NA,TRBV28,TRBJ2-2,CASIGGLSTGELFF,TGTGCCAGCATCGGGGGGCTGAGCACCGGGGAGCTGTTTTTT
many,TRBD1,TRBV4-1,TRBJ2-2,CASSHSGTGRWTGELFF,TGCGCCAGCAGCCACTCGGGGACAGGGAGGTGGACCGGGGAGCTGTTTTTT
many,TRBD1,TRBV7-9,TRBJ2-1,CASSLTQGDNEQFF,TGTGCCAGCAGCTTAACACAGGGGGACAATGAGCAGTTCTTC
medium-sized,NA,TRBV5-4,TRBJ2-1,CASSFNRAYNEQFF,TGTGCCAGCAGCTTCAACCGGGCCTACAATGAGCAGTTCTTC
many,NA,TRBV2,TRBJ1-6,CASSEAAAQRSPLHF,TGTGCCAGCAGTGAAGCGGCAGCCCAGAGGTCACCCCTCCACTTT
medium-sized,NA,TRBV11-2,TRBJ2-3,CASSLDPQATQYF,TGTGCCAGCAGCTTAGATCCCCAGGCTACGCAGTATTTT
medium-sized,NA,TRBV27,TRBJ2-7,CASSPLDPYEQYF,TGTGCCAGCAGTCCCCTCGACCCCTACGAGCAGTACTTC
many,NA,TRBV29-1,TRBJ2-5,CSVVRQQETQYF,TGCAGCGTTGTTCGCCAACAAGAGACCCAGTACTTC
many,NA,TRBV7-9,TRBJ2-7,CASSRADEQYF,TGTGCCAGCAGCCGCGCCGACGAGCAGTACTTC
few,NA,TRBV11-2,TRBJ2-5,CASSPGTRPRETQYF,TGTGCCAGCAGCCCCGGGACAAGGCCGAGAGAGACCCAGTACTTC
many,TRBD2,TRBV9,TRBJ2-1,CASSVTSGTVNEQFF,TGTGCCAGCAGCGTGACTAGCGGGACTGTTAATGAGCAGTTCTTC
many,NA,TRBV5-4,TRBJ2-3,CASSLVKRRASGGGGTDTQYF,TGTGCCAGCAGCTTGGTGAAGCGCCGGGCTAGCGGAGGGGGAGGCACAGATACGCAGTATTTT
many,TRBD1,TRBV10-3,TRBJ2-2,CAISERGQGAGELFF,TGTGCCATCAGTGAGCGAGGACAGGGCGCCGGGGAGCTGTTTTTT
many,NA,TRBV30,TRBJ2-6,CAGWVSGANVLTF,TGTGCCGGATGGGTCTCTGGGGCCAACGTCCTGACTTTC
many,TRBD1,TRBV28,TRBJ1-2,CASSSGGDGYTF,TGTGCCAGCAGTTCAGGGGGCGATGGCTACACCTTC
medium-sized,NA,TRBV4-1,TRBJ2-5,CASSPRGQQETQYF,TGCGCCAGCAGCCCCAGGGGCCAACAAGAGACCCAGTACTTC
medium-sized,NA,TRBV12-3/TRBV12-4,TRBJ2-3,CASSLNRDTQYF,TGTGCCAGCAGCCTGAATCGGGATACGCAGTATTTT
many,NA,TRBV5-5,TRBJ1-5,CASSLRTGTSNQPQHF,TGTGCCAGCAGCTTGCGTACAGGGACAAGCAATCAGCCCCAGCATTTT
many,NA,TRBV6-6,TRBJ2-1,CASTSSPGIYNEQFF,TGTGCCAGCACCTCATCGCCGGGGATTTACAATGAGCAGTTCTTC
many,TRBD1,TRBV18,TRBJ1-2,CASSPAGTANYGYTF,TGTGCCAGCTCACCGGCCGGGACAGCCAACTATGGCTACACCTTC
many,TRBD1,TRBV4-2,TRBJ1-5,CASSQEGTGNQPQHF,TGTGCCAGCAGCCAAGAGGGGACAGGGAATCAGCCCCAGCATTTT